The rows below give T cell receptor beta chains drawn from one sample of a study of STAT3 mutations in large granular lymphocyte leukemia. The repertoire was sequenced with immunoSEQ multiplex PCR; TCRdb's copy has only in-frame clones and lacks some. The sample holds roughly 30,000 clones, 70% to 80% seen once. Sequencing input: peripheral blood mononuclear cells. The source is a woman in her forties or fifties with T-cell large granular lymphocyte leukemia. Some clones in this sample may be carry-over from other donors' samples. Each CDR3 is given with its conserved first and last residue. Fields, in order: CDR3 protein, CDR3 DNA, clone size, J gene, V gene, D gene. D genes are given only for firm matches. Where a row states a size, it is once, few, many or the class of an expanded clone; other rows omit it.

CDR3 protein: CASSLGGLREQYF
CDR3 DNA: TGTGCCAGCAGCTTGGGGGGGCTCAGGGAGCAGTACTTC
clone size: -
J gene: TRBJ2-7
V gene: TRBV5-4
D gene: -

CDR3 protein: CSVKGQDNEQFF
CDR3 DNA: TGCAGCGTTAAAGGGCAGGACAATGAGCAGTTCTTC
clone size: -
J gene: TRBJ2-1
V gene: TRBV29-1
D gene: -

CDR3 protein: CASSYSGGYQPQHF
CDR3 DNA: TGTGCCAGCAGTTACTCTGGGGGTTATCAGCCCCAGCATTTT
clone size: medium-sized
J gene: TRBJ1-5
V gene: TRBV6-6
D gene: -

CDR3 protein: CASSLRGTTSYEQYF
CDR3 DNA: TGTGCCAGCTCACTTAGAGGGACTACTTCCTACGAGCAGTACTTC
clone size: -
J gene: TRBJ2-7
V gene: TRBV18
D gene: TRBD2

CDR3 protein: CASRDSSSGANVLTF
CDR3 DNA: TGTGCCAGCAGGGACAGTTCCTCTGGGGCCAACGTCCTGACTTTC
clone size: -
J gene: TRBJ2-6
V gene: TRBV6-5
D gene: -

CDR3 protein: CAWSVSVNTEAFF
CDR3 DNA: TGTGCCTGGAGTGTGTCCGTGAACACTGAAGCTTTCTTT
clone size: -
J gene: TRBJ1-1
V gene: TRBV30
D gene: -

CDR3 protein: CASSPQALNTGELFF
CDR3 DNA: TGTGCCAGCTCACCACAGGCTTTGAACACCGGGGAGCTGTTTTTT
clone size: -
J gene: TRBJ2-2
V gene: TRBV18
D gene: -

CDR3 protein: CASSQNYGAYNEQFF
CDR3 DNA: TGTGCCAGCAGCCAGAACTATGGGGCCTACAATGAGCAGTTCTTC
clone size: -
J gene: TRBJ2-1
V gene: TRBV4-2
D gene: -

CDR3 protein: CASRRTGGLERGTCRETQYF
CDR3 DNA: TGCGCCAGCAGACGGACAGGGGGCTTGGAGCGGGGGACTTGCCGAGAGACCCAGTACTTC
clone size: once
J gene: TRBJ2-5
V gene: TRBV23-1
D gene: TRBD1

CDR3 protein: CSVEGIMNTEAFF
CDR3 DNA: TGCAGCGTTGAAGGGATAATGAACACTGAAGCTTTCTTT
clone size: -
J gene: TRBJ1-1
V gene: TRBV29-1
D gene: -

CDR3 protein: CASSSAGKGGEQYF
CDR3 DNA: TGTGCCAGCAGTTCAGCAGGGAAGGGCGGCGAGCAGTACTTC
clone size: -
J gene: TRBJ2-7
V gene: TRBV6-6
D gene: -

CDR3 protein: CASSQGPGTDTQYF
CDR3 DNA: TGTGCCAGTAGTCAAGGACCAGGCACAGATACGCAGTATTTT
clone size: few
J gene: TRBJ2-3
V gene: TRBV19
D gene: -

CDR3 protein: CASSFLDRGLYEQYF
CDR3 DNA: TGCGCCAGCAGCTTCTTAGACAGGGGATTGTACGAGCAGTACTTC
clone size: -
J gene: TRBJ2-7
V gene: TRBV5-1
D gene: TRBD1

CDR3 protein: CASHLGLVGEQYF
CDR3 DNA: TGTGCCAGCCACTTAGGACTAGTGGGGGAGCAGTACTTC
clone size: -
J gene: TRBJ2-7
V gene: TRBV28
D gene: TRBD2

CDR3 protein: CASRRDGGANYGYTF
CDR3 DNA: TGCGCCAGCAGACGGGACGGAGGAGCTAACTATGGCTACACCTTC
clone size: -
J gene: TRBJ1-2
V gene: TRBV5-1
D gene: -

CDR3 protein: CASSLYRGLGEQYF
CDR3 DNA: TGTGCCAGCAGTTTGTACAGGGGTTTGGGCGAGCAGTACTTC
clone size: few
J gene: TRBJ2-7
V gene: TRBV28
D gene: TRBD1

CDR3 protein: CSAILDEQYF
CDR3 DNA: TGCAGCGCAATTCTGGACGAGCAGTACTTC
clone size: -
J gene: TRBJ2-7
V gene: TRBV29-1
D gene: -

CDR3 protein: CASSIGGGGVTQYF
CDR3 DNA: TGTGCCAGTAGTATAGGAGGCGGGGGAGTGACCCAGTACTTC
clone size: -
J gene: TRBJ2-5
V gene: TRBV19
D gene: TRBD2

CDR3 protein: CGTGQSTDTQYF
CDR3 DNA: TGTGGTACCGGGCAGAGCACAGATACGCAGTATTTT
clone size: -
J gene: TRBJ2-3
V gene: TRBV7-9
D gene: -

CDR3 protein: CASTRALGSGELFF
CDR3 DNA: TGTGCCAGCACAAGGGCCCTAGGCTCCGGGGAGCTGTTTTTT
clone size: -
J gene: TRBJ2-2
V gene: TRBV27
D gene: -

CDR3 protein: CASRTHRVRNTEAFF
CDR3 DNA: TGTGCCAGCAGGACCCACAGGGTACGTAACACTGAAGCTTTCTTT
clone size: -
J gene: TRBJ1-1
V gene: TRBV6-5
D gene: -

CDR3 protein: CAWVRGGRYGYTF
CDR3 DNA: TGTGCCTGGGTTAGGGGAGGTCGCTATGGCTACACCTTC
clone size: few
J gene: TRBJ1-2
V gene: TRBV30
D gene: -

CDR3 protein: CASSPAQGRKQFF
CDR3 DNA: TGTGCCAGCAGTCCCGCCCAGGGGAGGAAGCAGTTCTTC
clone size: -
J gene: TRBJ2-1
V gene: TRBV28
D gene: -

CDR3 protein: CASSLSATLGTGELFF
CDR3 DNA: TGTGCCAGCAGCTTATCGGCGACCCTAGGCACCGGGGAGCTGTTTTTT
clone size: -
J gene: TRBJ2-2
V gene: TRBV7-2
D gene: -

CDR3 protein: CASSTGYGEKLFF
CDR3 DNA: TGTGCCAGCTCAACAGGGTACGGAGAAAAACTGTTTTTT
clone size: -
J gene: TRBJ1-4
V gene: TRBV18
D gene: -

CDR3 protein: CASSQASGMRNEQFF
CDR3 DNA: TGTGCCAGCAGCCAAGCTAGCGGGATGAGGAATGAGCAGTTCTTC
clone size: -
J gene: TRBJ2-1
V gene: TRBV4-2
D gene: TRBD2

CDR3 protein: CASSLVGTSGNEQFF
CDR3 DNA: TGTGCCAGCAGCTTAGTCGGGACTAGCGGGAATGAGCAGTTCTTC
clone size: few
J gene: TRBJ2-1
V gene: TRBV11-3
D gene: TRBD2

CDR3 protein: CASSLGGGEQYF
CDR3 DNA: TGTGCCAGCAGCTTAGGAGGCGGCGAGCAGTACTTC
clone size: -
J gene: TRBJ2-7
V gene: TRBV13
D gene: -

CDR3 protein: CSVEEPRNTEAFF
CDR3 DNA: TGCAGCGTTGAAGAGCCGAGGAACACTGAAGCTTTCTTT
clone size: -
J gene: TRBJ1-1
V gene: TRBV29-1
D gene: -

CDR3 protein: CASSSYRGGSTYGYTF
CDR3 DNA: TGTGCCAGCAGTTCTTACCGGGGGGGCTCGACCTATGGCTACACCTTC
clone size: -
J gene: TRBJ1-2
V gene: TRBV6-5
D gene: -

CDR3 protein: CASSPFEGRASYEQYF
CDR3 DNA: TGTGCCAGCAGTCCGTTTGAGGGGAGGGCCTCCTACGAGCAGTACTTC
clone size: -
J gene: TRBJ2-7
V gene: TRBV27
D gene: TRBD2

CDR3 protein: CASTHRAGGTDTQYF
CDR3 DNA: TGTGCCAGCACTCATCGTGCTGGGGGGACAGATACGCAGTATTTT
clone size: -
J gene: TRBJ2-3
V gene: TRBV28
D gene: -

CDR3 protein: CASSVGGQGGNEQYF
CDR3 DNA: TGTGCCAGCAGCGTAGGGGGACAGGGGGGAAACGAGCAGTACTTC
clone size: few
J gene: TRBJ2-7
V gene: TRBV9
D gene: TRBD1

CDR3 protein: CASGLARGTSGRASEQFF
CDR3 DNA: TGTGCTAGTGGTTTGGCCCGGGGGACTAGCGGGAGGGCCTCTGAGCAGTTCTTC
clone size: -
J gene: TRBJ2-1
V gene: TRBV12-5
D gene: TRBD2

CDR3 protein: CASSQDRGGRAYNEQFF
CDR3 DNA: TGTGCCAGCAGCCAAGATCGTGGAGGGAGGGCCTACAATGAGCAGTTCTTC
clone size: -
J gene: TRBJ2-1
V gene: TRBV4-2
D gene: TRBD2

CDR3 protein: CSVTGGRGTGELFF
CDR3 DNA: TGCAGCGTAACAGGGGGCCGGGGCACCGGGGAGCTGTTTTTT
clone size: -
J gene: TRBJ2-2
V gene: TRBV29-1
D gene: TRBD1